These 26 T cell receptor beta chains were all obtained from the same sample, sequenced in a study of blood T cell repertoires in COVID-19. The table came from immunoSEQ multiplex PCR; TCRdb's copy has only in-frame clones and leaves some out. The sample has some 320,000 clones; roughly 89% are singletons. Sequenced input: PBMCs or T cells enriched from blood (not recorded which). The receptors originated from a man aged 60 to 75 who had recovered from COVID-19.

V gene TRBV29-1 combines with J gene TRBJ1-1; D is uncertain. CDR3 size: 11 residues. The germline gives CDR1 SQVTM, CDR2 ANQGSEA. The germline V and J ends were trimmed by 6 bases and 4 bases, with 9 bases remaining between them. CDR3 residues: CSVLTTTEAFF. DNA for the CDR3: TGCAGCGTGTTAACAACCACTGAAGCTTTCTTT.

The J gene is TRBJ2-7, the V gene TRBV24-1; no definite D call. This CDR3 has 14 amino acids. Trimming stripped 2 bases from V and 2 bases from J, with 9 bases between. The V gene's germline CDR1 is KGHDR and CDR2 SFDVKD. CDR3 loop: CATSDSVRTYEQYF. The CDR3 nucleotides are TGTGCCACCAGTGATTCCGTCAGAACCTACGAGCAGTACTTC.

This clone is a singleton in its sample. The genes are TRBV5-8 and TRBJ2-5, with 10 bases fitting TRBD2. The CDR3 contains 17 residues. Germline lookup yields CDR1 SGHTS and CDR2 YDEGEE. The J segment lost 1 base and the V segment lost 0 bases, leaving 6 bases of the junction unmatched. The CDR3 DNA follows: TGTGCCAGCAGCTTGGGCTCGCTAGCGGGAGTCCAAGAGACCCAGTACTTC. Translated: CASSLGSLAGVQETQYF.

This clone was detected only a few times. The rearrangement joins TRBV3-1 (or the pseudogene TRBV3-2) to TRBJ1-3; TRBD1 matches 7 bases. The ends lost 2 bases at V and 0 bases at J; junction bases unmatched: 1. The CDR3 is 15 amino acids. Germline CDR1 reads LGHDT; CDR2 reads YNNKEL (reference sequence). CDR3 nucleotide sequence: TGTGCCAGCAGCCAAAGGGACAGCTCTGGAAACACCATATATTTT. It specifies CASSQRDSSGNTIYF.

V and J are TRBV12-3 or TRBV12-4 and TRBJ1-1; the D gene is possibly TRBD1 (6 bases). V was trimmed by 3 bases and J by 3 bases, leaving 8 bases between them. The CDR3 contains 13 residues. In DNA, the CDR3 is TGTGCCAGCAGTTTGAACAGGGACACTGAAGCTTTCTTT. It translates to CASSLNRDTEAFF.

The count of this clone is one. The chain recombines TRBV6-2 or TRBV6-3 with TRBJ2-2; D perhaps matches TRBD1 (6 bases). CDR1 and CDR2 from the germline V gene are MNHEY and SVGEGT. Trimming removed 5 bases from V and 6 bases from J, with 22 bases in between. The CDR3 consists of 17 residues. The CDR3: CASSDWTQGGRAGELFF. The CDR3 DNA reads as TGTGCCAGCAGTGACTGGACACAAGGGGGTCGCGCCGGGGAGCTGTTTTTT.

This sequence joins TRBV28 and TRBJ2-2, with 10 bases fitting TRBD1. The V gene's germline CDR1 is MDHEN and CDR2 SYDVKM. After removal of 7 bases from V and 4 bases from J, the junction contained 6 bases not matched to a gene. The CDR3 contains 15 residues. The CDR3 nucleotides are TGTGCCAGCACCAGGACAGGGGGAACCACCGGGGAGCTGTTTTTT. Translating it yields CASTRTGGTTGELFF.

The rearrangement links TRBV4-1 to TRBJ2-7; 8 nucleotides align to TRBD2. Germline CDR1 is MGHRA and CDR2 is YSYEKL. This CDR3 has 16 residues. V lost 0 bases, J lost 4 bases, and 8 bases stayed unmatched. The CDR3 bases are TGCGCCAGCAGCCAAGAGGGCGGGAGGCCCCTTTACGAGCAGTACTTC. It codes for CASSQEGGRPLYEQYF.

In DNA, the CDR3 is TGTGCCAGCAGCTCCAGACAGGACTCCTACGAGCAGTACTTC. As protein: CASSSRQDSYEQYF. This chain uses TRBV5-4 with TRBJ2-7; TRBD1 is a possible D gene (6 bases). The CDR3 runs 14 residues. The germline V and J ends were trimmed by 3 bases and 0 bases, with 10 bases remaining between them. The germline CDR1 and CDR2 sequences are SGHNT and YYREEE (reference sequence). Full variable domain (missing parts from reference TRBV5-4 and TRBJ2-7): ETGVTQSPTHLIKTRGQQVTLRCSSQSGHNTVSWYQQALGQGPQFIFQYYREEENGRGNFPPRFSGLQFPNYSSELNVNALELDDSALYLCASSSRQDSYEQYFGPGTRLTVT.

Here the CDR3 DNA reads TGTGCCAGCAGTTTCTACAGGGGCTACACTGAAGCTTTCTTT. It translates to CASSFYRGYTEAFF. The V gene is TRBV27, the J gene TRBJ1-1, with 7 bases fitting TRBD1. Per the germline V gene, CDR1 is MNHEY and CDR2 is SMNVEV (reference sequence). The CDR3 extends over 14 amino acids. V trimming: 3 bases; J trimming: 3 bases; junction bases outside the gene matches: 4.

The chain links TRBV9 to TRBJ1-1, with D unresolved. Germline CDR1 SGDLS, CDR2 YYNGEE. V shed 0 bases and J shed 1 base, with 4 bases lying between them. The CDR3 has 13 residues. CDR3 loop: CASSVVANTEAFF. The CDR3 DNA reads TGTGCCAGCAGCGTAGTGGCGAACACTGAAGCTTTCTTT.

CDR3 protein: CASSYYGQGDTEKLFF. The DNA of the CDR3 is TGTGCCAGCAGTTACTATGGACAGGGGGATACTGAAAAACTGTTTTTT. The chain couples TRBV6-5 to TRBJ1-4; 10 bases are a match to TRBD1. Trimming removed 1 base from V and 7 bases from J; junction bases left unmatched: 6. Germline CDR1 reads MNHEY; CDR2 reads SVGAGI. This CDR3 is 16 amino acids long.

The chain carries TRBV25-1 and TRBJ2-1; 7 bases are shared with TRBD2. In germline, CDR1 is MGHDK, CDR2 SYGVNS. Losses at the gene ends were 4 bases for V and 15 bases for J; bases not matched to a gene: 6. This CDR3 is 11 amino acids long. As DNA, the CDR3 is TGTGCCAGCAGTGGTGGGAGGGCCCCGTTCTTC. It translates to CASSGGRAPFF. Supplemented by reference TRBV25-1 and TRBJ2-1, the full variable domain reads EADIYQTPRYLVIGTGKKITLECSQTMGHDKMYWYQQDPGMELHLIHYSYGVNSTEKGDLSSESTVSRIRTEHFPLTLESARPSHTSQYLCASSGGRAPFFGPGTRLTVL.

This clone appeared a single time. V and J are TRBV27 and TRBJ1-2; 8 nucleotides match TRBD1. With 3 bases clipped from V and 1 base from J, the junction kept 4 bases outside the gene matches. The CDR3 has 15 residues. Germline CDR1 MNHEY, CDR2 SMNVEV (reference sequence). CDR3 sequence reads: CASSFYRGNNYGYTF. The CDR3 nucleotides are TGTGCCAGCAGTTTCTACAGGGGGAATAACTATGGCTACACCTTC.

The chain links TRBV5-4 to TRBJ1-2; 8 nucleotides agree with TRBD1. The CDR3 sequence is 13 residues long. With 5 bases clipped from V and 7 bases from J, the junction kept 7 bases outside the gene matches. Germline V gives CDR1 SGHNT, CDR2 YYREEE (reference sequence). The CDR3 nucleotides read TGTGCCAGCAGAGAAGGACAGGGTCCTGGCTACACCTTC. Translated: CASREGQGPGYTF.

The chain employs TRBV7-3 and TRBJ2-2, with D unclear. CDR1 is SGHTA and CDR2 is FQGTGA in the germline V gene. This CDR3 spans 15 amino acids. With 3 bases removed from V and 0 bases from J, the gap between germline ends came to 8 bases. The CDR3 region has the DNA TGTGCCAGCAGCTTCCCAGGCGCGAACACCGGGGAGCTGTTTTTT. It is translated as CASSFPGANTGELFF.

This chain connects TRBV7-3 to TRBJ2-3, with a tentative D call TRBD1 (8 bases). Trimming removed 5 bases from V and 0 bases from J, with 15 bases in between. CDR3 length equals 16 residues. Looked up from germline, CDR1 is SGHTA and CDR2 is FQGTGA. CDR3 amino acids: CASSPYRGGSTDTQYF. CDR3 coding DNA: TGTGCCAGCAGCCCCTACAGGGGGGGAAGCACAGATACGCAGTATTTT.

The chain couples TRBV24-1 to TRBJ2-2; perhaps TRBD1 as D (6 bases). V shed 7 bases and J shed 4 bases, with 15 bases lying between them. The CDR3 covers 15 residues. Germline lookup yields CDR1 KGHDR and CDR2 SFDVKD. In DNA, the CDR3 is TGTGCCACCAGATCGGACAGCCTACCCACCGGGGAGCTGTTTTTT. Its translation: CATRSDSLPTGELFF.

The chain combines TRBV6-5 with TRBJ1-2; possible D gene TRBD1, 5 bases. V was cut by 7 bases and J by 2 bases, with 14 bases left in between. This CDR3 has 14 amino acids. Germline-derived CDR1 and CDR2 are MNHEY and SVGAGI. This CDR3 is CASIIGGGNYGYTF. The CDR3 nucleotides read TGTGCCAGCATTATTGGGGGGGGAAACTATGGCTACACCTTC.

CDR3 coding DNA: TGTGCCACCAGTGACCCGGACAGGGGTTCTGGCTACACCTTC. Translating gives CATSDPDRGSGYTF. The chain is built from TRBV24-1 and TRBJ1-2, with TRBD1 identical over 9 bases. The J segment lost 7 bases and the V segment lost 4 bases, leaving 6 bases of the junction unmatched. The CDR3 has 14 amino acids. Germline V lookup: CDR1 KGHDR, CDR2 SFDVKD.

The chain uses TRBV27 and TRBJ2-7; TRBD2 agrees at 8 bases. V dropped 3 bases and J dropped 5; count of bases not matched to a gene: 12. The CDR3 runs 16 residues. Germline values: CDR1 MNHEY, CDR2 SMNVEV (reference sequence). CDR3 sequence: CASSLGSSGSNNEQYF. The CDR3 DNA reads as TGTGCCAGCAGTTTGGGGTCCAGCGGGAGTAATAACGAGCAGTACTTC.

The rearrangement joins TRBV2 to TRBJ2-1; 10 nucleotides line up with TRBD2. The V gene end was trimmed by 7 bases and the J gene end by 4 bases; junction bases not matched to a gene: 7. The V gene's germline CDR1 is SNHLY and CDR2 FYNNEI. The length of the CDR3 is 15 residues. CDR3 loop: CASKPQREGYNEQFF. The CDR3 nucleotides read TGTGCCAGCAAGCCTCAGCGGGAGGGTTACAATGAGCAGTTCTTC. Complete variable domain (other parts from reference TRBV2 and TRBJ2-1): EPEVTQTPSHQVTQMGQEVILRCVPISNHLYFYWYRQILGQKVEFLVSFYNNEISEKSEIFDDQFSVERPDGSNFTLKIRSTKLEDSAMYFCASKPQREGYNEQFFGPGTRLTVL.

The genes are TRBV15 and TRBJ2-4; maybe TRBD1 (6 bases). V gave up 4 bases and J gave up 2 bases, with 12 bases separating them. Germline V lookup: CDR1 LNHNV, CDR2 YYDKDF (reference sequence). This CDR3 spans 15 amino acids. The chain's CDR3 is CATSIIGGTKNIQYF. The CDR3 DNA reads as TGTGCCACCAGCATAATAGGGGGTACCAAAAACATTCAGTACTTC.

The chain joins TRBV27 to TRBJ1-5, with D unclear. The CDR3 length is 15 residues. Germline V gives CDR1 MNHEY, CDR2 SMNVEV (reference sequence). Trimming removed 2 bases from V and 0 bases from J, with 8 bases in between. CDR3 nucleotide sequence: TGTGCCAGCAGTTTAAGGAGGGATAGCAATCAGCCCCAGCATTTT. Residues: CASSLRRDSNQPQHF.

The table lists this clone with a count of one. The chain couples TRBV18 to TRBJ1-6; TRBD1 matches at 7 bases. Germline CDR1 and CDR2: KGHSH and LQKENI. The CDR3 length is 13 residues. Germline trimming cut 5 bases from V and 9 bases from J; bases unmatched to any gene: 4. CDR3 amino acids: CASSETGTSPLHF. The CDR3 coding sequence is TGTGCCAGCTCAGAGACAGGGACTTCACCCCTCCACTTT.

The chain is built from TRBV7-6 and TRBJ1-3; D call uncertain. Germline V gives CDR1 SGHVS, CDR2 FNYEAQ. V gave up 5 bases and J gave up 2 bases, with 10 bases separating them. This CDR3 has 14 residues. The CDR3 spells CASSPPGTGNTIYF. CDR3 DNA: TGTGCCAGCAGCCCCCCCGGGACTGGAAACACCATATATTTT.